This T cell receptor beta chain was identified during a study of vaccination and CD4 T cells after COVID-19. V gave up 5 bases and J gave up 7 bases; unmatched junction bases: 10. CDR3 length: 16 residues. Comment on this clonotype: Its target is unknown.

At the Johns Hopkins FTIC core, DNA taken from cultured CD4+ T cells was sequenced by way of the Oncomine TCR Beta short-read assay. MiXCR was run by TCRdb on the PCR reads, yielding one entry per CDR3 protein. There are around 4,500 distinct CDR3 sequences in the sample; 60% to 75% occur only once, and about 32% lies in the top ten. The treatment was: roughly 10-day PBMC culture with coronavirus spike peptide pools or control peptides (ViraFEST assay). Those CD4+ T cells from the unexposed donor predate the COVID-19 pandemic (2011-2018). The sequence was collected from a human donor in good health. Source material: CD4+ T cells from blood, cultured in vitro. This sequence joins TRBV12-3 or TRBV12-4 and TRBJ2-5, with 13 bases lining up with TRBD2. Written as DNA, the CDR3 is TGTGCCAGCAGTCCCCTCGGGACTAGCGGGAAGGTGACCCAGTACTTC. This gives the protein CASSPLGTSGKVTQYF.